These 21 T cell receptor beta chains came from one sample sequenced in a study of CD8 T cells in ankylosing spondylitis. TCRdb used MiXCR to reprocess the 5' RACE reads, holding one entry per CDR3 protein. The data show approximately 300,000 distinct CDR3 sequences, roughly 20% seen once. Sequenced input: blood, either unsorted or a sorted T cell fraction (not recorded which). These receptors all stem from a male donor with ankylosing spondylitis or in good health (not recorded which).

Worth noting for this clonotype: The germline gene is not matched at one end of the junction; a read error may be the cause. The gene calls are TRBV20-1 and TRBJ2-4; possible D gene TRBD2, 5 bases. Germline V gene data show CDR1 as DFQATT and CDR2 as SNEGSKA (reference sequence). This CDR3 comprises 14 residues. The CDR3 DNA reads as TGCAGAGCTAGAGATGAGGGCAGGCTCAACATTCAGTACTTC. It yields the protein CRARDEGRLNIQYF.

The chain uses TRBV5-1 and TRBJ1-2, with 7 bases matching TRBD1. The length of the CDR3 is 13 residues. V dropped 5 bases and J dropped 4; count of bases not matched to a gene: 5. The germline V gene encodes CDR1 SGHRS and CDR2 YFSETQ. CDR3 nucleotide sequence: TGCGCCAGCAGGGGACAGAGCACCTATGGCTACACCTTC. Its translation is CASRGQSTYGYTF. The full variable domain, rest sourced from reference TRBV5-1 and TRBJ1-2, is KAGVTQTPRYLIKTRGQQVTLSCSPISGHRSVSWYQQTPGQGLQFLFEYFSETQRNKGNFPGRFSGRQFSNSRSEMNVSTLELGDSALYLCASRGQSTYGYTFGSGTRLTVV.

The chain uses TRBV9 and TRBJ2-7; 12 nucleotides align to TRBD2. The length of the CDR3 is 15 residues. V lost 2 bases, J lost 4 bases, and 4 bases stayed unmatched. Germline V gene lookup returns CDR1 SGDLS and CDR2 YYNGEE. The CDR3 nucleotides read TGTGCCAGCAGCGTGACTAGCGGGAGTCCGTACGAGCAGTACGTC. Translated: CASSVTSGSPYEQYV.

The genes are TRBV28 and TRBJ1-1; tentative D call: TRBD1 (6 bases). Germline assignment: CDR1 MDHEN and CDR2 SYDVKM. The CDR3 runs 11 residues. V dropped 6 bases and J dropped 9 bases, with 11 bases sitting between them. CDR3 sequence reads: CASRQGTKAFF. The CDR3 DNA follows: TGTGCCAGCAGGCAGGGGACTAAAGCTTTCTTT. The whole variable domain, filled in from reference TRBV28 and TRBJ1-1, reads DVKVTQSSRYLVKRTGEKVFLECVQDMDHENMFWYRQDPGLGLRLIYFSYDVKMKEKGDIPEGYSVSREKKERFSLILESASTNQTSMYLCASRQGTKAFFGQGTRLTVV.

In this sample, this clonotype turned up many times. The rearrangement joins TRBV29-1 to TRBJ2-1; no definite D call. The ends were cut back, 5 bases at V and 7 bases at J, with 18 bases in the middle. This CDR3 contains 14 residues. Germline-derived CDR1 and CDR2 are SQVTM and ANQGSEA. The DNA of the CDR3 is TGCAGCGTTTCCGGTCGCGGCTTGGGGAATGAGCAGTTCTTC. Encoded protein: CSVSGRGLGNEQFF.

V is TRBV12-3 or TRBV12-4 and J is TRBJ2-3; 7 positions agree with TRBD2. The CDR3 runs to 15 residues. The ends lost 4 bases at V and 6 bases at J; junction bases unmatched: 10. The CDR3 DNA is TGTGCCAGCAGTTATAGAGCGGGGCCGGGGGATACGCAGTATTTT. This encodes CASSYRAGPGDTQYF.

The rearrangement joins TRBV7-3 to TRBJ1-1; the match to TRBD1 covers 7 bases. The CDR3 totals 15 residues. Per the germline V gene, CDR1 is SGHTA and CDR2 is FQGTGA. Trimming removed 5 bases from V and 4 bases from J; junction bases left unmatched: 10. CDR3 loop: CASSPGSGGSTEAFF. DNA of the CDR3: TGTGCCAGCAGCCCCGGGTCAGGGGGATCCACTGAAGCTTTCTTT.

This rearrangement joins TRBV18 to TRBJ1-5; D unclear. The germline V gene encodes CDR1 KGHSH and CDR2 LQKENI. The V end lost 2 bases, the J end lost 6 bases, and 11 bases lay between the germline ends. The CDR3 sequence is 14 residues long. The DNA of the CDR3 is TGTGCCAGCTCACCAGGGTTAGGAGGTCAGCCCCAGCATTTT. Translation: CASSPGLGGQPQHF.

This clonotype was detected a few times. This chain uses TRBV29-1 with TRBJ1-1; 8 bases are shared with TRBD1. V shed 7 bases and J 5 bases; nucleotides not matched to a gene: 9. CDR1 is SQVTM and CDR2 is ANQGSEA in the germline V gene. The CDR3 has 13 amino acids. The CDR3 region is CSGKTGASTEAFF. The DNA of the CDR3 is TGCAGCGGGAAGACAGGGGCGTCGACTGAAGCTTTCTTT.

The chain employs TRBV7-6 and TRBJ2-5; TRBD2 might be the D (6 bases). V was clipped by 1 base and J by 5 bases, with 11 bases between them. Germline V gene sequence: CDR1 SGHVS, CDR2 FNYEAQ. The CDR3 length is 14 residues. The CDR3, as DNA: TGTGCCAGCAGCTTAGGGCCCCGGGGGGAGACCCAGTACTTC. It codes for CASSLGPRGETQYF.

This clonotype was seen more than once but under ten times. The chain recombines TRBV10-3 with TRBJ2-1; no definite D call. This CDR3 is built from 12 residues. Trimming removed 4 bases at V and 2 bases at J, with 3 bases between. CDR1 and CDR2 from the germline V gene are ENHRY and SYGVKD. CDR3 protein: CAISATYNEQFF. The CDR3 nucleotides are TGTGCCATCAGTGCTACCTACAATGAGCAGTTCTTC.

At least ten counts were recorded for this clonotype. The chain employs TRBV12-3 or TRBV12-4 and TRBJ2-1; D uncertain. The CDR3 runs to 16 residues. Trimming pared 6 bases from V and 0 bases from J, leaving 15 bases between. This CDR3 reads CASSTRQSSSYNEQFF. In nucleotides, the CDR3 is TGTGCCAGCAGCACCAGACAATCGAGCTCCTACAATGAGCAGTTCTTC.

The table lists this clonotype with many counts. CDR3 sequence (DNA): TGTGCCAGCAGCCTGGACAGGGTCTCCACTGAAGCTTTCTTT. It encodes CASSLDRVSTEAFF. The genes are TRBV12-3 or TRBV12-4 and TRBJ1-1, with 8 nucleotides matching TRBD1. Germline trimming cut 6 bases from V and 4 bases from J; bases unmatched to any gene: 7. This CDR3 comprises 14 residues.

This clonotype came up a few times. The chain couples TRBV12-3 or TRBV12-4 to TRBJ2-2; D perhaps matches TRBD1 (6 bases). Trimming took off 5 bases at V and 1 base at J, with 14 bases between the two ends. This CDR3 is built from 16 residues. The CDR3 is CASSGTGGMNTGELFF. In DNA, the CDR3 is TGTGCCAGCAGTGGAACTGGGGGCATGAACACCGGGGAGCTGTTTTTT.

This chain connects TRBV9 to TRBJ2-6, with 8 bases lining up with TRBD1. CDR1 is SGDLS and CDR2 is YYNGEE in the germline V gene. The CDR3 is 19 amino acids. Trimming cost V 0 bases and J 0 bases; bases outside gene matches: 8. CDR3 sequence reads: CASSVASGTGLSGANVLTF. The CDR3 bases are TGTGCCAGCAGCGTAGCTTCCGGGACAGGACTCTCTGGGGCCAACGTCCTGACTTTC.

V is TRBV6-5 and J is TRBJ2-2; D might be TRBD1 (6 bases). CDR3 length: 16 amino acids. Germline CDR1 is MNHEY and CDR2 is SVGAGI. V was cut by 0 bases and J by 4 bases, with 12 bases left in between. The CDR3 region is CASSYSGQPGTGELFF. The CDR3 DNA follows: TGTGCCAGCAGTTACTCCGGACAGCCTGGCACCGGGGAGCTGTTTTTT.

V is TRBV5-1 and J is TRBJ2-3; no clear D gene. The V gene's germline CDR1 is SGHRS and CDR2 YFSETQ. V lost 1 base and J 8 bases, leaving 8 bases between the germline ends. This CDR3 region has 12 residues. The CDR3 DNA is TGCGCCAGCAGCTTGATTTTGGGTACGCAGTATTTT. Its translation: CASSLILGTQYF.

In this sample, this clonotype turned up a few times. The rearrangement joins TRBV29-1 to TRBJ2-2; TRBD1 matches 9 bases. Germline CDR1 and CDR2: SQVTM and ANQGSEA. Trimming took 4 bases from V and 7 from J; bases not matched to a gene: 10. CDR3 size: 15 residues. CDR3 protein: CSVGGRQGVDGELFF. The DNA of the CDR3 is TGCAGCGTTGGTGGTAGACAGGGGGTCGACGGGGAGCTGTTTTTT.

This clonotype occurred a few times. The chain has TRBV9 and TRBJ2-1; 12 nucleotides agree with TRBD2. With V trimmed by 4 bases and J by 13 bases, 12 bases remained unmatched. Germline loops: CDR1 SGDLS, CDR2 YYNGEE. The CDR3 contains 15 residues. CDR3 DNA: TGTGCCAGCAGCCCGTGGACTAGCGGGATGGCCGACCAGTTCTTC. Encoded protein: CASSPWTSGMADQFF.

This clonotype was recorded many times. The chain uses TRBV20-1 and TRBJ1-4; D gene uncertain. The CDR3 is 13 residues long. The V gene lost 0 bases and the J gene lost 8 bases, with 10 bases spanning the gap. Germline values: CDR1 DFQATT, CDR2 SNEGSKA (reference sequence). CDR3 amino acids: CSAREFSEEKLFF. The CDR3 DNA reads TGCAGTGCTAGAGAGTTTTCGGAGGAAAAACTGTTTTTT.

The table lists this clonotype with many counts. This sequence joins TRBV4-2 and TRBJ1-6, with 9 bases that match TRBD1. This CDR3 contains 16 residues. Germline CDR1 reads LGHNA; CDR2 reads YNFKEQ. V trimming: 3 bases; J trimming: 2 bases; junction bases outside the gene matches: 2. CDR3 in DNA: TGTGCCAGCAGCCAGGGACAGGGCACCTATAATTCACCCCTCCACTTT. Translation gives CASSQGQGTYNSPLHF.